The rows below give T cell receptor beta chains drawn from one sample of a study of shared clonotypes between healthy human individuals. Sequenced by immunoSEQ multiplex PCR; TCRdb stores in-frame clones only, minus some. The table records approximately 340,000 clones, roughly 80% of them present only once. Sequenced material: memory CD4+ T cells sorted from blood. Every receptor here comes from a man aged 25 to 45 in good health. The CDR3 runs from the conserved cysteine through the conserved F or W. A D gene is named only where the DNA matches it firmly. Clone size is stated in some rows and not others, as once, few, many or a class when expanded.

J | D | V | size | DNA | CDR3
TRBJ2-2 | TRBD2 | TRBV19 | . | TGTGCCAGTAGTCCCCTAGCGGCGAACACCGGGGAGCTGTTTTTT | CASSPLAANTGELFF
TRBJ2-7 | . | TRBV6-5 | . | TGTGCCAGCATCGCTAGCGCGCCAACCTACGAGCAGTACTTC | CASIASAPTYEQYF
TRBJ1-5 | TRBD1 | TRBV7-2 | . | TGTGCCAGCAGCTTGGGCAGGGGGACCAATCAGCCCCAGCATTTT | CASSLGRGTNQPQHF
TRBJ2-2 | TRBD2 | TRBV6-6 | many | TGTGCCAGCAGTTACCTGTCTAGCGGGGAGGGCGGGGAGCTGTTTTTT | CASSYLSSGEGGELFF
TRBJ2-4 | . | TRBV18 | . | TGTGCCAGCTCACCGACAGTCAGGGACATTCAGTACTTC | CASSPTVRDIQYF
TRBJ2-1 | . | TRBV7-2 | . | TGTGCCAGCAGCTTACAGGCCCGCTCCTACAATGAGCAGTTCTTC | CASSLQARSYNEQFF
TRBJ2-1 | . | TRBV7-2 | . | TGTGCCAGCAGCTTAGACGGGACCGACACCCGTGAGCAGTTCTTC | CASSLDGTDTREQFF
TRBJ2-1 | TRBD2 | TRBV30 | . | TGTGCCTGGACTTCTGGGACTAGGAGCTACAATGAGCAGTTCTTC | CAWTSGTRSYNEQFF
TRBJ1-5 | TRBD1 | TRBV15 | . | TGTGCCACCCGAGGGGGCGCGTCCCAGCATTTT | CATRGGASQHF
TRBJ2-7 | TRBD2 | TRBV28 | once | TGTGCCAGCAGTTTAAACGGGAGGGCCGGCGAGCAGTACTTC | CASSLNGRAGEQYF
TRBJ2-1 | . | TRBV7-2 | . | TGTGCCAGCAGCTTAGGGCTGACCAATGAGCAGTTCTTC | CASSLGLTNEQFF
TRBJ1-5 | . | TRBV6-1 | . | TGTGCCAGCAGGGGTAGCGGCGGGGTTCAGCCCCAGCATTTT | CASRGSGGVQPQHF
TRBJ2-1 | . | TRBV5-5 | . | TGTGCCAGCAGCTTGGCGCCCATTTACAATGAGCAGTTCTTC | CASSLAPIYNEQFF
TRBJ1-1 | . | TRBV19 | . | TGTGCCAGTAGTCGAAAAATGAACACTGAAGCTTTCTTT | CASSRKMNTEAFF
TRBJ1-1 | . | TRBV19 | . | TGTGCCAGTAGGCAGGGGTTTAACACTGAAGCTTTCTTT | CASRQGFNTEAFF
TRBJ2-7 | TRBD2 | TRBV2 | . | TGTGCCAGCAGTCGCGGGAGTTACGAGCAGTACTTC | CASSRGSYEQYF
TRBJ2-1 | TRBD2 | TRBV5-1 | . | TGCGCCAGCAGCTTGGGGGGGACTAGCGGGAGAAGCAATGAGCAGTTCTTC | CASSLGGTSGRSNEQFF
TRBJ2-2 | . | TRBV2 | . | TGTGCCAGCAGCCCAGGAAAGAGTGGAGGCACCGGGGAGCTGTTTTTT | CASSPGKSGGTGELFF
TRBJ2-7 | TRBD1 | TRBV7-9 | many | TGTGCCAGCAGCCCTAAACAGGGGTCCTACGAGCAGTACTTC | CASSPKQGSYEQYF
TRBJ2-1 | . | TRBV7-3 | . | TGTGCCAGCAGCTTAAACGTAGGACTAAACAATGAGCAGTTCTTC | CASSLNVGLNNEQFF
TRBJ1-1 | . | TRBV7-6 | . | TGTGCCAGCAGCCCTTTAGGGAGCACTGAAGCTTTCTTT | CASSPLGSTEAFF
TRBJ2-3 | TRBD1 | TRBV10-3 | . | TGTGCCATCGGAGAAACAGGGGCCGATACGCAGTATTTT | CAIGETGADTQYF
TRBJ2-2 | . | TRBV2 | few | TGTGCCAGCAGGCCTCTTAGTAACACCGGGGAGCTGTTTTTT | CASRPLSNTGELFF
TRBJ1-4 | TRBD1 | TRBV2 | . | TGTGCCAGCTCTCCCTTGGCCGGGACAGGGCATGAAAAACTGTTTTTT | CASSPLAGTGHEKLFF
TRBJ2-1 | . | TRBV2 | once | TGTGCCAGCAGCCCCGAAGGAAGTCGGTACAATGAGCAGTTCTTC | CASSPEGSRYNEQFF
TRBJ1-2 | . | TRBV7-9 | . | TGTGCCAGCAGCTTAATCCATGAAGGATCCTATGGCTACACCTTC | CASSLIHEGSYGYTF
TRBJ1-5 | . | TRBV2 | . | TGTGCCAGCAAAGAGGGGAGTCAGCCCCAGCATTTT | CASKEGSQPQHF
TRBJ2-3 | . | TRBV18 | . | TGTGCCAGCTCACCCCAGGGGGGAGATACGCAGTATTTT | CASSPQGGDTQYF
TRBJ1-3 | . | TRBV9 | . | TGTGCCAGCAGCGTGTCCGGAAACACCATATATTTT | CASSVSGNTIYF
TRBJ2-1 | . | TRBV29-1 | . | TGCAGCGTAGCCGGGACCTCCGCCGACCTCTCCTACAATGAGCAGTTCTTC | CSVAGTSADLSYNEQFF
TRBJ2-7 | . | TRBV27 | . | TGTGCCAGCAGTTTATTTTCTCAATCCTACGAGCAGTACTTC | CASSLFSQSYEQYF
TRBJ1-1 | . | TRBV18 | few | TGTGCCAGCTCTGTTAAGCCGACAGGAAAAGACACTGAAGCTTTCTTT | CASSVKPTGKDTEAFF
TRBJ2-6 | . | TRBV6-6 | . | TGTGCCAGCAGGGGGAAGGGGTCTGGGGCCAACGTCCTGACTTTC | CASRGKGSGANVLTF
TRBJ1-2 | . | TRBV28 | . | TGTGCCAGCAGTTCAGTTAGGGGGGCCTATGGCTACACCTTC | CASSSVRGAYGYTF
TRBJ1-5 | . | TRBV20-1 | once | TGCAGTGCGTTCGACAGCCCGGACCAGCATTTT | CSAFDSPDQHF
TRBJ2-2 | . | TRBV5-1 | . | TGCGCCAGCAGCTTGGAGGGGTATGGGGGCACCGGGGAGCTGTTTTTT | CASSLEGYGGTGELFF
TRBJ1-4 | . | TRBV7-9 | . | TGTGCCAGCACCAACCCGAGGGGGGGCCAGGAAAAACTGTTTTTT | CASTNPRGGQEKLFF
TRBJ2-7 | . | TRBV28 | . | TGTGCCAGCAACGTACAGACAATAGGCTACGAGCAGTACTTC | CASNVQTIGYEQYF
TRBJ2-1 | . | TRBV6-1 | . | TGTGCCAGCAGTGACAGGGGTAATGAGCAGTTCTTC | CASSDRGNEQFF
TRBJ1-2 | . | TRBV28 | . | TGTGCCAGCAGTCTGTTTTCGAACTATGGCTACACCTTC | CASSLFSNYGYTF
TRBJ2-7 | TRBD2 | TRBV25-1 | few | TGTGCCAGCGAGACTAGCGGGAGGTACGAGCAGTACTTC | CASETSGRYEQYF
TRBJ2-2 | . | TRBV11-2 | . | TGTGCCAGCAGCTTAGTTCAGGGCCGTAGCACCGGGGAGCTGTTTTTT | CASSLVQGRSTGELFF
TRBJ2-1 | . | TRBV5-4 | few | TGTGCCAGCAGCTCAGGAGGGGGGCAATACAATGAGCAGTTCTTC | CASSSGGGQYNEQFF
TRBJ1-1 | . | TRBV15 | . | TGTGCCACCAGCTCGAGATCAGGGAGCACTGAAGCTTTCTTT | CATSSRSGSTEAFF
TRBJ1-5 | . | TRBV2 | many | TGTGCCAGCAGTCCCCGGAACAGCTATGGCAATCAGCCCCAGCATTTT | CASSPRNSYGNQPQHF
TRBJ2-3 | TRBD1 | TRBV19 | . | TGTGCCAGTAGTACCCTAACGGGTACAGGGGGTACAGATACGCAGTATTTT | CASSTLTGTGGTDTQYF
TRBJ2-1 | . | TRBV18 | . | TGTGCCAGCTCACCATCAGCGGACAGCTCCTACAATGAGCAGTTCTTC | CASSPSADSSYNEQFF
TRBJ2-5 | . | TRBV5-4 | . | TGTGCCAGCAGCATCGACTCCCGAGAGACCCAGTACTTC | CASSIDSRETQYF
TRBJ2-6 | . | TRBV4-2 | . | TGTGCCAGCAGCCAAGCGGGGAGCTCTGGGGCCAACGTCCTGACTTTC | CASSQAGSSGANVLTF
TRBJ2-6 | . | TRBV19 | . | TGTGCCAGTAGTGGGGTGTCCGGGGCCAACGTCCTGACTTTC | CASSGVSGANVLTF